The 29 T cell receptor beta chains below all came from one sample that was sequenced in a study of neurological immune-mediated disorders. Via MiXCR, TCRdb re-called the 5' RACE reads, giving one row per CDR3 protein. The data contain 45,000 to 65,000 distinct CDR3 sequences, approximately 4.4% of them singletons. The sequenced sample consisted of PBMCs. Receptor source: a man aged 50-60 years with multiple sclerosis.

This clonotype was counted many times. The rearrangement joins TRBV20-1 to TRBJ2-7; 9 positions match TRBD2. Germline lookup yields CDR1 DFQATT and CDR2 SNEGSKA (reference sequence). V gave up 1 base and J gave up 2 bases; unmatched junction bases: 6. The CDR3 has 15 residues. In nucleotides, the CDR3 is TGCAGTGCTAGAGTACGTTCTAGCGGGACCTACGAGCAGTACTTC. This codes for CSARVRSSGTYEQYF.

The chain is built from TRBV20-1 and TRBJ2-3; 13 bases agree with TRBD2. The V and J ends lost 6 bases and 4 bases, in that order; junction bases with no gene match: 4. CDR3 length equals 14 residues. Germline lookup yields CDR1 DFQATT and CDR2 SNEGSKA (reference sequence). The CDR3 DNA reads TGCAGTGCAGAAACTAGCGGGGGGGCAGATACGCAGTATTTT. As protein: CSAETSGGADTQYF.

This clonotype was seen at least ten times. This rearrangement joins TRBV7-9 to TRBJ2-3; 7 bases agree with TRBD1. The CDR3 covers 16 residues. Germline loops: CDR1 SEHNR, CDR2 FQNEAQ (reference sequence). The ends lost 4 bases at V and 0 bases at J; junction bases unmatched: 7. CDR3 sequence: CASSSGTGASTDTQYF. CDR3 DNA sequence: TGTGCCAGCAGCTCAGGAACAGGGGCAAGCACAGATACGCAGTATTTT.

This clonotype has ten or more counts. One end of the junction is discordant with germline, which a read error may explain. The chain couples TRBV3-1 to TRBJ1-6, with D tentatively TRBD1 (6 bases). Looked up from germline, CDR1 is LGHDT and CDR2 is YNNKEL (reference sequence). The CDR3 is 15 residues long. CDR3 sequence (DNA): TGTGCCAGCAGCCCGCTCAGGGGAAGTAGTTCACCCCTCAACTTT. This codes for CASSPLRGSSSPLNF.

This clonotype was counted at least ten times. This CDR3 reads CASSRGLAGDEQYF. CDR3 DNA sequence: TGCGCCAGCAGCCGTGGACTAGCGGGAGACGAGCAGTACTTC. The rearrangement joins TRBV4-1 to TRBJ2-7; 13 bases line up with TRBD2. Germline loops: CDR1 MGHRA, CDR2 YSYEKL. There are 14 residues in the CDR3. Germline trimming cut 4 bases from V and 5 bases from J; bases unmatched to any gene: 2.

This clonotype was picked up many times. The DNA of the CDR3 is TGCAGCGTTCTGAACACTGAAGCTTTCTTT. It is translated as CSVLNTEAFF. J is TRBJ1-1 and V is TRBV29-1; D ambiguous. Germline loops: CDR1 SQVTM, CDR2 ANQGSEA. Trimming cost V 5 bases and J 0 bases, with 1 base left between them. This CDR3 has 10 residues.

The sample holds a few counts of this clonotype. A read error may be the cause here, since a much bigger clone is one base away. The chain combines TRBV28 with TRBJ1-6; D gene unclear. The CDR3 consists of 13 residues. In germline, CDR1 is MDHEN, CDR2 SYDVKM. The CDR3 bases are TGTGCCGGTCAGGACTTCCCGGATTCACCCCTCAACTTT. It translates to CAGQDFPDSPLNF. Combining the CDR3 with reference TRBV28 and TRBJ1-6 gives the whole variable domain DVKVTQSSRYLVKRTGEKVFLECVQDMDHENMFWYRQDPGLGLRLIYFSYDVKMKEKGDIPEGYSVSREKKERFSLILESASTNQTSMYLCAGQDFPDSPLNFGNGTRLTVT.

This chain links TRBV5-1 with TRBJ1-6; D remains unclear. The germline CDR1 and CDR2 sequences are SGHRS and YFSETQ. V was shortened by 0 bases and J by 7 bases, with 14 bases between the two germline ends. This CDR3 spans 16 amino acids. In nucleotides, the CDR3 is TGCGCCAGCAGCTTGGCGGGGTCTAGATGGAATTCACCCCTCCACTTT. Translated, it gives CASSLAGSRWNSPLHF.

This clonotype was counted ten times or more. This chain joins TRBV20-1 and TRBJ1-1; TRBD1 is a possible D gene (5 bases). Trimming removed 7 bases from V and 0 bases from J, with 12 bases in between. This CDR3 is built from 13 residues. Germline loops: CDR1 DFQATT, CDR2 SNEGSKA (reference sequence). In nucleotides, the CDR3 is TGCAGTGGGCCCCGGGACTTGAACACTGAAGCTTTCTTT. Residues: CSGPRDLNTEAFF.

This clonotype was counted many times. This chain connects TRBV20-1 to TRBJ2-7; 10 positions agree with TRBD1. Germline V gene sequence: CDR1 DFQATT, CDR2 SNEGSKA (reference sequence). CDR3 length: 17 residues. V shed 4 bases and J 5 bases; nucleotides not matched to a gene: 17. This CDR3 reads CSAKPDRGFPFGNEQYF. Here the CDR3 DNA reads TGCAGTGCTAAGCCGGACAGGGGGTTCCCTTTCGGTAACGAGCAGTACTTC.

This clonotype has a handful of counts. The chain links TRBV4-1 to TRBJ2-2; TRBD2 might be the D (6 bases). The CDR3 has 15 amino acids. Deletions cut 3 bases from V and 7 bases from J, with 15 bases between. Looked up from germline, CDR1 is MGHRA and CDR2 is YSYEKL. In DNA, the CDR3 is TGCGCCAGCAGCCATCCACCGGGACTTGGCGGGGAGCTGTTTTTT. This translates into CASSHPPGLGGELFF.

This clonotype was counted ten times or more. This chain connects TRBV20-1 to TRBJ1-2; D call uncertain. The length of the CDR3 is 13 residues. The V gene's germline CDR1 is DFQATT and CDR2 SNEGSKA (reference sequence). Trimming pared 0 bases from V and 4 bases from J, leaving 9 bases between. The CDR3 loop reads CSARDITAYGYTF. Written as DNA, the CDR3 is TGCAGTGCTAGAGATATCACAGCCTATGGCTACACCTTC.

This clonotype was seen many times. The chain carries TRBV11-2 and TRBJ2-7; possible D gene TRBD2, 7 bases. This CDR3 region has 12 residues. V lost 7 bases and J lost 3, with 10 bases in between. Germline V lookup: CDR1 SGHAT, CDR2 FQNNGV. Here the CDR3 reads CASMGGLYEQYF. The CDR3 nucleotides are TGTGCCAGCATGGGGGGGCTCTACGAGCAGTACTTC.

This clonotype was detected ten times or more. The chain links TRBV6-5 to TRBJ2-3; no reliable D call. This CDR3 has 12 amino acids. CDR1 and CDR2 (germline): MNHEY, SVGAGI. Trimming took off 5 bases at V and 0 bases at J, with 3 bases between the two ends. CDR3 region: CASSASTDTQYF. CDR3 bases: TGTGCCAGCAGTGCTAGCACAGATACGCAGTATTTT.

This clonotype was observed many times. This chain connects TRBV5-1 to TRBJ2-3, with D tentatively TRBD2 (6 bases). Trimming pared 4 bases from V and 2 bases from J, leaving 17 bases between. CDR3 length equals 16 residues. CDR1 and CDR2 from the germline V gene are SGHRS and YFSETQ. The CDR3 sequence is CASSQSVLALTDTQYF. The CDR3 DNA reads TGCGCCAGCAGCCAGTCCGTACTAGCCCTCACAGATACGCAGTATTTT.

This chain links TRBV7-3 with TRBJ2-7; no clear D. The CDR3 loop spans 13 amino acids. Trimming took 3 bases from V and 3 from J, leaving 9 bases between them. CDR1 is SGHTA, CDR2 FQGTGA, per germline. The CDR3 DNA is TGTGCCAGCAGCTTGGAGACCTACTACGAGCAGTACTTC. Protein sequence: CASSLETYYEQYF.

This clonotype was recorded many times. The chain uses TRBV10-3 and TRBJ2-5; 7 bases match TRBD2. This CDR3 has 14 amino acids. J was trimmed by 2 bases and V by 4 bases; bases with no gene match: 4. Germline V CDR1 and CDR2: ENHRY, SYGVKD. The CDR3 DNA reads as TGTGCCATCAGTGGCCGGGGGGATCAAGAGACCCAGTACTTC. Its protein is CAISGRGDQETQYF.

The sample holds many counts of this clonotype. In DNA, the CDR3 is TGCAGTGCTAGAGGGTGGGGGAGCTCCTACGAGCAGTACTTC. As protein: CSARGWGSSYEQYF. The chain recombines TRBV20-1 with TRBJ2-7, with D perhaps TRBD1 or TRBD2 (5 bases each). The CDR3 has 14 amino acids. With 1 base removed from V and 0 bases from J, the gap between germline ends came to 10 bases. CDR1 is DFQATT, CDR2 SNEGSKA, per germline (reference sequence).

This clonotype was seen at least ten times. This chain uses TRBV28 with TRBJ2-3; 8 positions agree with TRBD2. The V gene's germline CDR1 is MDHEN and CDR2 SYDVKM. The CDR3 is 15 residues long. Germline trimming cut 5 bases from V and 3 bases from J; bases unmatched to any gene: 7. The CDR3 is CASSLPSGRTDTQYF. The CDR3 bases are TGTGCCAGCAGTCTACCGAGCGGGAGAACAGATACGCAGTATTTT.

This clonotype was seen at least ten times. The chain is built from TRBV10-3 and TRBJ1-4; D is ambiguous. This CDR3 region has 16 residues. V lost 2 bases to trimming and J lost 7 bases, with 17 bases between them. Germline loops: CDR1 ENHRY, CDR2 SYGVKD. The CDR3 bases are TGTGCCATCAGTGAGGAGGGCACGGGCAATGCTGAAAAACTGTTTTTT. Amino acid sequence: CAISEEGTGNAEKLFF.

This clonotype was picked up many times. A much more abundant neighbour one base away suggests this may be a read error. J is TRBJ2-6 and V is TRBV4-1; tentatively, D is TRBD1 or TRBD2 (5 bases each). This CDR3 is 22 amino acids long. Germline values: CDR1 MGHRA, CDR2 YSYEKL. The CDR3 is CASSTYLGDRIDLKGGAKVLTF. The CDR3 DNA reads TGCGCCAGCTCTACTTACTTGGGAGACCGGATCGATCTAAAAGGTGGGGCCAAAGTCCTGACTTTC.

The chain is built from TRBV10-3 and TRBJ2-3; TRBD1 is a possible D gene (5 bases). This CDR3 contains 14 residues. The germline gives CDR1 ENHRY, CDR2 SYGVKD. Trimming cost V 6 bases and J 0 bases, with 10 bases left between them. The CDR3 loop is CAISVDSSTDTQYF. The CDR3 DNA reads TGTGCCATCAGCGTCGACAGTAGCACAGATACGCAGTATTTT.

This clonotype has more than one count but fewer than ten. The gene calls are TRBV5-1 and TRBJ2-2; the D is unclear. Germline V lookup: CDR1 SGHRS, CDR2 YFSETQ. This CDR3 is built from 14 residues. V lost 4 bases to trimming and J lost 5 bases, with 12 bases between them. The CDR3 nucleotides read TGCGCCAGCAGCGCCATGACTGGTACCGGGGAGCTGTTTTTT. Translating it yields CASSAMTGTGELFF. Drawing the rest from reference TRBV5-1 and TRBJ2-2, the complete variable domain is KAGVTQTPRYLIKTRGQQVTLSCSPISGHRSVSWYQQTPGQGLQFLFEYFSETQRNKGNFPGRFSGRQFSNSRSEMNVSTLELGDSALYLCASSAMTGTGELFFGEGSRLTVL.

This clonotype was counted at least ten times. The chain is built from TRBV5-1 and TRBJ2-5; D not certain. Trimming removed 2 bases from V and 1 base from J, with 12 bases in between. The CDR3 extends over 15 amino acids. CDR1 and CDR2 (germline): SGHRS, YFSETQ. The CDR3 here is CASSFSSTAQETQYF. In DNA form, the CDR3 reads TGCGCCAGCAGCTTTAGTTCAACAGCCCAAGAGACCCAGTACTTC.

This clonotype was detected many times. The chain combines TRBV5-1 with TRBJ2-1, with 8 bases lining up with TRBD1. V trimming: 0 bases; J trimming: 2 bases; junction bases outside the gene matches: 1. CDR1 SGHRS and CDR2 YFSETQ come from the germline V gene. The CDR3 has 15 amino acids. CDR3: CASSLGGQAYNEQFF. The CDR3, as DNA: TGCGCCAGCAGCTTGGGGGGACAGGCCTACAATGAGCAGTTCTTC. The variable domain in full, with the rest retrieved from reference TRBV5-1 and TRBJ2-1, is KAGVTQTPRYLIKTRGQQVTLSCSPISGHRSVSWYQQTPGQGLQFLFEYFSETQRNKGNFPGRFSGRQFSNSRSEMNVSTLELGDSALYLCASSLGGQAYNEQFFGPGTRLTVL.

This clonotype was observed many times. The chain links TRBV4-2 to TRBJ1-5; D might be TRBD1 (6 bases). Germline V gene data show CDR1 as LGHNA and CDR2 as YNFKEQ. Deletions cut 2 bases from V and 1 base from J, with 6 bases between. The CDR3 contains 14 residues. The chain's CDR3 is CASSQRGSNQPQHF. CDR3 in DNA: TGTGCCAGCAGCCAAAGGGGGAGCAATCAGCCCCAGCATTTT.

At least ten counts were recorded for this clonotype. The chain couples TRBV5-1 to TRBJ2-1; 7 nucleotides line up with TRBD1. This CDR3 has 13 residues. Germline V lookup: CDR1 SGHRS, CDR2 YFSETQ. V lost 3 bases, J lost 9 bases, and 6 bases stayed unmatched. The CDR3: CASSSTGPTEQFF. The CDR3 nucleotides read TGCGCCAGCAGCTCGACAGGGCCGACTGAGCAGTTCTTC.

This clonotype was picked up a small number of times. This rearrangement joins TRBV6-5 to TRBJ2-3, with D maybe TRBD1 (6 bases). This CDR3 has 14 residues. Trimming removed 6 bases from V and 0 bases from J, with 10 bases in between. Germline V gene sequence: CDR1 MNHEY, CDR2 SVGAGI. Here the CDR3 reads CASRPTGSTDTQYF. The CDR3 coding sequence is TGTGCCAGCAGGCCCACAGGGAGCACAGATACGCAGTATTTT.

The V gene is TRBV5-1, the J gene TRBJ2-1, with D possibly TRBD2 on 7 matching bases. Germline assignment: CDR1 SGHRS and CDR2 YFSETQ. V was trimmed by 8 bases and J by 10 bases, leaving 10 bases between them. CDR3 length: 10 residues. The CDR3 coding sequence is TGCGCCAGAAGCGGGACAGAGCAGTTCTTC. Translating it yields CARSGTEQFF.